The 27 T cell receptor beta chains below were found in one sample sequenced in a study of blood T cell repertoires in COVID-19. Repertoires were generated with immunoSEQ multiplex PCR, while TCRdb's copy carries only in-frame clones and drops some. Seen here are 380,000 or so clones, about 88% observed once, and the top ten hold under 8.5%. The sequencing sample was made of peripheral blood. The receptors shown here come from a woman aged 55 to 70 with COVID-19, enrolled during active disease.

The chain links TRBV27 to TRBJ2-5; 7 bases agree with TRBD2. This CDR3 spans 14 amino acids. Looked up from germline, CDR1 is MNHEY and CDR2 is SMNVEV (reference sequence). With V trimmed by 5 bases and J by 5 bases, 8 bases remained unmatched. CDR3 amino acids: CASSPTSAGETQYF. CDR3 nucleotide sequence: TGTGCCAGCAGTCCTACTAGCGCGGGGGAGACCCAGTACTTC.

This chain joins TRBV5-4 and TRBJ2-7; maybe TRBD2 (6 bases). Between the trimmed V and J ends, which lost 2 bases and 0 bases, there was a span of 12 bases. The CDR3 runs 15 residues. From germline, CDR1 is SGHNT and CDR2 YYREEE (reference sequence). In DNA form, the CDR3 reads TGTGCCAGCAGCTTACCACTAGCTACCTCCTACGAGCAGTACTTC. Amino acids: CASSLPLATSYEQYF.

In nucleotides, the CDR3 is TGTGCCAGCAGCTTAGTGACAGGGGGCGCAGAGGGCTACACCTTC. Encoded protein: CASSLVTGGAEGYTF. The chain employs TRBV11-2 and TRBJ1-2; 10 nucleotides line up with TRBD1. Germline CDR1 and CDR2: SGHAT and FQNNGV. CDR3 size: 15 residues. Trimming took 1 base from V and 8 from J; bases not matched to a gene: 7.

This clone was seen only once. The chain carries TRBV7-2 and TRBJ1-6, with D possibly TRBD1 on 6 matching bases. V dropped 1 base and J dropped 9 bases, with 10 bases sitting between them. The CDR3 covers 14 residues. The germline V gene encodes CDR1 SGHTA and CDR2 FQGNSA. The DNA of the CDR3 is TGTGCCAGCAGCTTAGTCATCAGGGGTTCACCCCTCCACTTT. Its translation is CASSLVIRGSPLHF.

The V call is TRBV6-2 or TRBV6-3, the J call TRBJ1-1, with a tentative D call TRBD1 (6 bases). The CDR3 is 16 amino acids. Trimming removed 2 bases from V and 1 base from J, with 14 bases in between. Germline V gene sequence: CDR1 MNHEY, CDR2 SVGEGT. The CDR3 loop reads CASSYPLTGGNTEAFF. In DNA form, the CDR3 reads TGTGCCAGCAGTTACCCCCTGACAGGCGGGAACACTGAAGCTTTCTTT.

The chain employs TRBV3-1 (or the pseudogene TRBV3-2) and TRBJ2-1; 9 nucleotides line up with TRBD2. Germline assignment: CDR1 LGHDT and CDR2 YNNKEL (reference sequence). Germline trimming cut 0 bases from V and 3 bases from J; bases unmatched to any gene: 12. The CDR3 runs to 19 residues. The CDR3 DNA follows: TGTGCCAGCAGCCAAGAAAGGAGTGGAGCGGGGGGCCTCTACAATGAGCAGTTCTTC. Protein: CASSQERSGAGGLYNEQFF.

This sequence joins TRBV12-5 and TRBJ1-5, with no clear D. Germline V gene data show CDR1 as LGHNT and CDR2 as FRNRAP. V lost 0 bases and J 1 base, leaving 10 bases between the germline ends. This CDR3 is 16 amino acids long. CDR3 DNA sequence: TGTGCTAGTGGTTTGGTGGGTGGAGCCAGCAATCAGCCCCAGCATTTT. Encoded protein: CASGLVGGASNQPQHF. Full variable domain (rest looked up from reference TRBV12-5 and TRBJ1-5): DARVTQTPRHKVTEMGQEVTMRCQPILGHNTVFWYRQTMMQGLELLAYFRNRAPLDDSGMPKDRFSAEMPDATLATLKIQPSEPRDSAVYFCASGLVGGASNQPQHFGDGTRLSIL.

The genes are TRBV7-8 and TRBJ1-2; 7 positions agree with TRBD1. The ends lost 5 bases at V and 4 bases at J; junction bases unmatched: 4. Germline lookup yields CDR1 SGHVS and CDR2 FQNEAQ. This CDR3 comprises 13 residues. The CDR3, as DNA: TGTGCCAGCAGCCCACAGGGGTCCTATGGCTACACCTTC. Encoded protein: CASSPQGSYGYTF.

The CDR3 DNA reads TGTGCCAGTAGTATAGGCTCAGGGTATGGCTACACCTTC. Its protein is CASSIGSGYGYTF. The J gene is TRBJ1-2, the V gene TRBV19, with D possibly matching TRBD1 (5 bases). The length of the CDR3 is 13 residues. Germline V lookup: CDR1 LNHDA, CDR2 SQIVND (reference sequence). V was cut by 1 base and J by 5 bases, with 8 bases left in between.

The rearrangement uses TRBV9 and TRBJ2-2; the D is unclear. Germline assignment: CDR1 SGDLS and CDR2 YYNGEE. The length of the CDR3 is 15 residues. Trimming pared 0 bases from V and 6 bases from J, leaving 12 bases between. The CDR3 nucleotides read TGTGCCAGCAGCGTAGAAGCAATAGCCGCCGGGGAGCTGTTTTTT. Translating gives CASSVEAIAAGELFF.

Regarding this clone: Different DNA sequences within this sample yield the same CDR3. V usage is TRBV9 and J usage is TRBJ2-7; 10 nucleotides match TRBD1. The germline V gene has CDR1 SGDLS and CDR2 YYNGEE. There are 14 residues in the CDR3. The V gene end was trimmed by 4 bases and the J gene end by 2 bases; junction bases not matched to a gene: 3. As DNA, the CDR3 is TGTGCCAGCAGCATCGGACAGGGGGCCTACGAGCAGTACTTC. It yields the protein CASSIGQGAYEQYF.

The chain is built from TRBV7-3 and TRBJ1-1; D gene ambiguous. V shed 4 bases and J shed 6 bases, with 15 bases lying between them. CDR1 and CDR2 from the germline V gene are SGHTA and FQGTGA. The CDR3 is 14 residues long. The CDR3, as DNA: TGTGCCAGCAGCTCCCCCCCCGGGTCGGCTGAAGCTTTCTTT. Its translation is CASSSPPGSAEAFF.

This rearrangement joins TRBV28 to TRBJ2-7; TRBD2 is a possible D gene (6 bases). Germline V lookup: CDR1 MDHEN, CDR2 SYDVKM. The CDR3 sequence is 16 residues long. Trimming cost V 7 bases and J 3 bases, with 22 bases left between them. In DNA form, the CDR3 reads TGTGCCAGCACCGCGGAGGGTAGCAGCTTCTTCTACGAGCAGTACTTC. It codes for CASTAEGSSFFYEQYF.

CDR3 sequence: CASSQDRGSDEKLFF. CDR3 nucleotide sequence: TGTGCCAGCAGCCAAGACAGGGGGAGCGATGAAAAACTGTTTTTT. The V and J genes are TRBV5-4 and TRBJ1-4; 9 nucleotides line up with TRBD1. CDR1 and CDR2 (germline): SGHNT, YYREEE (reference sequence). After removal of 4 bases from V and 6 bases from J, the junction contained 7 bases not matched to a gene. The CDR3 contains 15 residues.

V and J are TRBV2 and TRBJ2-1, with unresolved D. Trimming took 7 bases from V and 5 from J, leaving 15 bases between them. Germline V gene sequence: CDR1 SNHLY, CDR2 FYNNEI. The length of the CDR3 is 14 residues. DNA for the CDR3: TGTGCCAGCAATGCTCTCTTCAGTAACAATGAGCAGTTCTTC. Translated, it gives CASNALFSNNEQFF. Using reference TRBV2 and TRBJ2-1 for the parts outside the CDR3, the full variable domain is EPEVTQTPSHQVTQMGQEVILRCVPISNHLYFYWYRQILGQKVEFLVSFYNNEISEKSEIFDDQFSVERPDGSNFTLKIRSTKLEDSAMYFCASNALFSNNEQFFGPGTRLTVL.

This chain connects TRBV2 to TRBJ2-2; D is ambiguous. Trimming pared 4 bases from V and 5 bases from J, leaving 11 bases between. The CDR3 covers 14 residues. Germline V gene lookup returns CDR1 SNHLY and CDR2 FYNNEI. CDR3 in amino acids: CASSATSRTGELFF. The CDR3 region has the DNA TGTGCCAGCAGTGCTACCTCACGGACCGGGGAGCTGTTTTTT. The complete variable domain, with remaining parts taken from reference TRBV2 and TRBJ2-2, reads EPEVTQTPSHQVTQMGQEVILRCVPISNHLYFYWYRQILGQKVEFLVSFYNNEISEKSEIFDDQFSVERPDGSNFTLKIRSTKLEDSAMYFCASSATSRTGELFFGEGSRLTVL.

In DNA, the CDR3 is TGTGCCAGCTCACCACAGGCTGGAGGTGAGGAAAAACTGTTTTTT. Its translation: CASSPQAGGEEKLFF. V usage is TRBV18 and J usage is TRBJ1-4; D uncertain. The germline CDR1 and CDR2 sequences are KGHSH and LQKENI. CDR3 length: 15 amino acids. V was cut by 1 base and J by 8 bases, with 14 bases left in between.

The rearrangement links TRBV9 to TRBJ2-1, with 7 bases matching TRBD1. V lost 2 bases, J lost 7 bases, and 12 bases stayed unmatched. The CDR3 runs to 16 residues. In germline, CDR1 is SGDLS, CDR2 YYNGEE. CDR3 bases: TGTGCCAGCAGCGTTGGTGAGGGGGCCATGGGGAATGAGCAGTTCTTC. Protein: CASSVGEGAMGNEQFF. Looking up the rest from reference TRBV9 and TRBJ2-1 gives the full variable domain: DSGVTQTPKHLITATGQRVTLRCSPRSGDLSVYWYQQSLDQGLQFLIQYYNGEERAKGNILERFSAQQFPDLHSELNLSSLELGDSALYFCASSVGEGAMGNEQFFGPGTRLTVL.

The table lists this clone with a count of one. The chain links TRBV11-1 to TRBJ1-2, with D tentatively TRBD1 (5 bases). With 1 base removed from V and 4 bases from J, the gap between germline ends came to 10 bases. This CDR3 has 14 amino acids. Germline CDR1 reads SGHAT; CDR2 reads FQDESV (reference sequence). This CDR3 reads CASSLGRGSYGYTF. CDR3 nucleotides: TGTGCCAGCAGCTTAGGGAGGGGCAGCTATGGCTACACCTTC. Together with reference TRBV11-1 and TRBJ1-2, the CDR3 gives the full variable domain: EAEVAQSPRYKITEKSQAVAFWCDPISGHATLYWYRQILGQGPELLVQFQDESVVDDSQLPKDRFSAERLKGVDSTLKIQPAELGDSAMYLCASSLGRGSYGYTFGSGTRLTVV.

The chain joins TRBV5-8 to TRBJ2-7; D is ambiguous. The germline V gene has CDR1 SGHTS and CDR2 YDEGEE. The CDR3 consists of 10 residues. The V end lost 2 bases, the J end lost 9 bases, and 6 bases lay between the germline ends. The CDR3 is CASSLNRQYF. The CDR3 DNA reads TGTGCCAGCAGCTTAAATCGGCAGTACTTC.

This clone showed up just a few times. The V gene is TRBV19, the J gene TRBJ1-5, with D maybe TRBD1 (6 bases). Germline CDR1 LNHDA, CDR2 SQIVND (reference sequence). Trimming removed 5 bases from V and 2 bases from J, with 19 bases in between. The CDR3 has 17 residues. CDR3 nucleotide sequence: TGTGCCAGTAGTTCCCACGAACAGGGAGTGCGCAATCAGCCCCAGCATTTT. This translates into CASSSHEQGVRNQPQHF.

This clone has only a few counts. V gene TRBV5-6 combines with J gene TRBJ2-7; TRBD1 aligns across 7 bases. V was clipped by 6 bases and J by 0 bases; unmatched bases: 6. Germline V gives CDR1 SGHDT, CDR2 YYEEEE. The CDR3 contains 14 residues. Written as DNA, the CDR3 is TGTGCCAGCACCCAGAGGGACAGCTCCTACGAGCAGTACTTC. This encodes CASTQRDSSYEQYF.

The chain carries TRBV7-3 and TRBJ1-5, with D uncertain. V dropped 6 bases and J dropped 5 bases, with 14 bases sitting between them. The CDR3 consists of 14 residues. The germline V gene encodes CDR1 SGHTA and CDR2 FQGTGA. The CDR3 DNA sequence: TGTGCCAGCAGGTCGGTCTCCCCATATCAGCCCCAGCATTTT. Its protein product is CASRSVSPYQPQHF.

This chain links TRBV4-1 with TRBJ2-5; 9 nucleotides match TRBD2. The V gene's germline CDR1 is MGHRA and CDR2 YSYEKL. J was trimmed by 5 bases and V by 4 bases; bases with no gene match: 5. The CDR3 is 14 residues long. The CDR3 nucleotides read TGCGCCAGCAGCCTTAGCGGGGGAAGGGAGACCCAGTACTTC. It translates to CASSLSGGRETQYF.

In its sample, this clone was seen a few times. J is TRBJ1-4 and V is TRBV7-2; TRBD1 aligns across 9 bases. Germline V gives CDR1 SGHTA, CDR2 FQGNSA. Trimming took 8 bases from V and 8 from J; bases not matched to a gene: 6. CDR3 length: 13 amino acids. The CDR3 protein is CASGTGRVEKLFF. The CDR3 nucleotides read TGTGCCAGCGGGACAGGGCGGGTAGAAAAACTGTTTTTT.

The rearrangement uses TRBV19 and TRBJ1-2, with a weak D call TRBD1 (6 bases). Germline CDR1 reads LNHDA; CDR2 reads SQIVND (reference sequence). V lost 4 bases and J 12 bases, leaving 21 bases between the germline ends. This CDR3 has 14 residues. The CDR3 here is CASSTSIRDKINTF. Written as DNA, the CDR3 is TGTGCCAGTAGTACCTCCATCCGGGACAAAATTAACACCTTC. The full variable domain, rest sourced from reference TRBV19 and TRBJ1-2, is DGGITQSPKYLFRKEGQNVTLSCEQNLNHDAMYWYRQDPGQGLRLIYYSQIVNDFQKGDIAEGYSVSREKKESFPLTVTSAQKNPTAFYLCASSTSIRDKINTFGSGTRLTVV.

This rearrangement joins TRBV5-5 to TRBJ2-7; D perhaps matches TRBD1 (5 bases). The CDR3 spans 13 residues. The germline V and J ends were trimmed by 3 bases and 2 bases, with 9 bases remaining between them. CDR1 is SGHKS, CDR2 YYEKEE, per germline (reference sequence). This CDR3 reads CASSSDTTYEQYF. CDR3 in DNA: TGTGCCAGCAGCTCGGACACGACCTACGAGCAGTACTTC.